The sample holds many counts of the clone carrying this T cell receptor beta chain. CDR3-region Arm-PCR and iRepertoire HTBI primers produced the TCR beta libraries. Using its own MiXCR run on the multiplex PCR reads, TCRdb lists one record per CDR3 protein. The repertoire includes around 330,000 distinct CDR3 sequences, about 18% of them detected once, and around 36% sits in the top ten. Time point denoted: newly diagnosed GD, antithyroid drugs for less than 3 months. RNA from PBMCs was the source of the TCR library. Germline V gives CDR1 MNHEY, CDR2 SMNVEV (reference sequence). V was trimmed by 3 bases and J by 2 bases, leaving 8 bases between them. The CDR3 loop spans 14 amino acids. The data were taken from a study of regulatory T cells in long-lasting Graves disease.

This clonotype was sampled from a female donor with Graves disease. The sequences come from peripheral blood mononuclear cells (PBMCs), collected at new diagnosis, from a patient treated with antithyroid drugs. The chain employs TRBV27 and TRBJ2-1; weak D call: TRBD2 (6 bases). CDR3 amino acids: CASSFPGAYNEQFF. The DNA for the CDR3 is TGTGCCAGCAGTTTCCCGGGGGCCTACAATGAGCAGTTCTTC.